Listed here are 21 T cell receptor beta chains from one sample, sequenced in a study of human T cells and chemical hapten exposure. From the RACE reads, TCRdb called clonotypes with MiXCR, one entry per CDR3 protein. Altogether tens of thousands of distinct CDR3 sequences are present, around 7% being singletons, with the ten largest covering almost 10%. Sample time point: healthy volunteer bleed at 2 weeks. Whole blood that had not been fractionated was the source of extracted total RNA. The sequenced material came from whole blood. The receptors derive from a human donor in good health. Some clones in this sample may be carry-over from other donors' samples.

Details on this clonotype: A much larger clone lies one base from this, so it may be a read error. The J gene is TRBJ2-3, the V gene TRBV7-2; D possibly corresponds to TRBD2 (5 bases). There are 15 residues in the CDR3. Trimming cost V 5 bases and J 0 bases, with 12 bases left between them. From germline, CDR1 is SGHTA and CDR2 FQGNSA. CDR3 protein: CASSIRRTSTDTQYF. DNA of the CDR3: TGTGCCAGCAGCATACGCCGGACTAGCACAGATACGCAGTATTTT.

This chain joins TRBV6-2 or TRBV6-3 and TRBJ2-5, with TRBD1 matching 7 bases. CDR3 size: 13 residues. Germline V CDR1 and CDR2: MNHEY, SVGEGT. V trimming: 3 bases; J trimming: 4 bases; junction bases outside the gene matches: 2. The CDR3 nucleotides are TGTGCCAGCAGTTATGGGGACAGAGAGACCCAGTACTTC. It encodes CASSYGDRETQYF.

With regard to this clonotype: This may be a read error, as it is one base from a much larger clone. The V gene is TRBV20-1, the J gene TRBJ1-2; a possible D gene is TRBD1 (5 bases). V was shortened by 5 bases and J by 4 bases, with 14 bases between the two germline ends. Germline CDR1 DFQATT, CDR2 SNEGSKA (reference sequence). The CDR3 totals 13 residues. CDR3 bases: TGCAGTGCTGCTCATGACAGCCGCTATGGCTACACCTTC. This sequence encodes CSAAHDSRYGYTF.

On this clonotype itself: This may be a read error: a much more frequent sequence differs by one nucleotide. The chain recombines TRBV29-1 with TRBJ2-5, with D perhaps given as TRBD1 or TRBD2 (5 bases each). The germline CDR1 and CDR2 sequences are SQVTM and ANQGSEA. The CDR3 is 12 amino acids. Here the CDR3 DNA reads TGCAGCATTGATTGGGGGCAAGAGACCCAGTACTTC. Its translation: CSIDWGQETQYF.

The chain combines TRBV6-2 or TRBV6-3 with TRBJ1-1; D unclear. V was cut by 6 bases and J by 1 base, with 9 bases left in between. The CDR3 extends over 13 amino acids. Germline V CDR1 and CDR2: MNHEY, SVGEGT. Here the CDR3 DNA reads TGTGCCAGCAGCAAGGCAGAGAACACTGAAGCTTTCTTT. The encoded protein is CASSKAENTEAFF.

The sample holds a few counts of this clonotype. CDR3 nucleotides: TGTGCCTGGAGTGCCGGACTCTCCCCCGCAGATACGCAGTATTTT. It encodes CAWSAGLSPADTQYF. The genes are TRBV30 and TRBJ2-3; a weak D match, TRBD2 (5 bases). Germline CDR1 reads GTSNPN; CDR2 reads SVGIG (reference sequence). This CDR3 is built from 15 residues. Trimming took off 1 base at V and 4 bases at J, with 15 bases between the two ends.

The table lists this clonotype with many counts. This chain joins TRBV12-3 or TRBV12-4 and TRBJ1-5, with D tentatively TRBD1 (5 bases). The CDR3 extends over 14 amino acids. V lost 6 bases, J lost 4 bases, and 13 bases lay in between. CDR3 DNA: TGTGCCAGCAGCCCCGGGACTCAGAATCAGCCCCAGCATTTT. Its translation: CASSPGTQNQPQHF.

In its sample, this clonotype was seen a few times. The genes are TRBV2 and TRBJ1-3; maybe TRBD1 (5 bases). The CDR3 runs to 15 residues. The V gene lost 5 bases and the J gene lost 0 bases, with 11 bases spanning the gap. Germline CDR1 SNHLY, CDR2 FYNNEI. The DNA for the CDR3 is TGTGCCAGCAGTCCGGGGCGCCTCTCTGGAAACACCATATATTTT. It yields the protein CASSPGRLSGNTIYF. Looking up the rest from reference TRBV2 and TRBJ1-3 gives the full variable domain: EPEVTQTPSHQVTQMGQEVILRCVPISNHLYFYWYRQILGQKVEFLVSFYNNEISEKSEIFDDQFSVERPDGSNFTLKIRSTKLEDSAMYFCASSPGRLSGNTIYFGEGSWLTVV.

The rearrangement links TRBV12-3 or TRBV12-4 to TRBJ2-7, with D unclear. The CDR3 extends over 12 amino acids. V lost 5 bases and J lost 3, with 8 bases in between. The CDR3 protein is CASSLQSYEQYF. CDR3 nucleotide sequence: TGTGCCAGCAGTCTACAGAGCTACGAGCAGTACTTC.

This clonotype was counted between two and nine times. V usage is TRBV29-1 and J usage is TRBJ2-5, with no clear D. V was shortened by 3 bases and J by 5 bases, with 16 bases between the two germline ends. Per germline, CDR1 SQVTM and CDR2 ANQGSEA. The CDR3 has 14 amino acids. CDR3 loop: CSVDNSASGETQYF. The CDR3 DNA is TGCAGCGTTGATAACAGTGCAAGTGGCGAGACCCAGTACTTC.

Comment on this clonotype: A much more abundant neighbour one base away suggests this may be a read error. Written as DNA, the CDR3 is TGTGCCAGCAGTGATCCCCTCTATGAAGGAGACTACGAGCAGTCCTTC. It is translated as CASSDPLYEGDYEQSF. The rearrangement joins TRBV2 to TRBJ2-7, with D perhaps TRBD2 (5 bases). Germline lookup yields CDR1 SNHLY and CDR2 FYNNEI. The CDR3 is made up of 16 amino acids.

This clonotype was detected a few times. The V and J genes are TRBV5-1 and TRBJ2-1; TRBD1 might be the D (7 bases). Germline values: CDR1 SGHRS, CDR2 YFSETQ. V was clipped by 10 bases and J by 2 bases, with 16 bases between them. CDR3 size: 14 residues. CDR3 sequence: CAGLDRTTYNEQFF. The CDR3 nucleotides are TGCGCCGGACTGGACAGGACTACCTACAATGAGCAGTTCTTC.

This clonotype was seen many times. The rearrangement joins TRBV6-1 to TRBJ1-5, with no clear D. V lost 3 bases and J lost 5, with 14 bases in between. Germline values: CDR1 MNHNS, CDR2 SASEGT. The CDR3 covers 15 residues. The CDR3 nucleotides are TGTGCCAGCAGTGAGGGCCGGGTAGATCATCAGCCCCAGCATTTT. It codes for CASSEGRVDHQPQHF.

This clonotype was counted between two and nine times. The chain couples TRBV13 to TRBJ2-1; no reliable D call. Deletions cut 5 bases from V and 0 bases from J, with 14 bases between. Germline CDR1 PRHDT, CDR2 FYEKMQ (reference sequence). This CDR3 region has 16 residues. CDR3 residues: CASSPGPGRSYNEQFF. CDR3 DNA: TGTGCCAGCAGCCCTGGGCCAGGACGCTCCTACAATGAGCAGTTCTTC.

This chain joins TRBV5-4 and TRBJ2-3, with no clear D. With 6 bases removed from V and 0 bases from J, the gap between germline ends came to 8 bases. The CDR3 runs 13 residues. CDR1 and CDR2 (germline): SGHNT, YYREEE (reference sequence). The CDR3 spells CASMDRSTDTQYF. As DNA, the CDR3 is TGTGCCAGCATGGACCGGAGCACAGATACGCAGTATTTT.

This clonotype was detected ten times or more. The chain employs TRBV28 and TRBJ2-7, with D tentatively TRBD1 or TRBD2 (6 bases each). The V end lost 1 base, the J end lost 2 bases, and 24 bases lay between the germline ends. The germline gives CDR1 MDHEN, CDR2 SYDVKM. This CDR3 comprises 19 residues. This CDR3 is CASSLSGRWGPGGAYEQYF. CDR3 DNA sequence: TGTGCCAGCAGTTTATCGGGACGGTGGGGGCCCGGGGGTGCCTACGAGCAGTACTTC.

J is TRBJ1-4 and V is TRBV14; D remains ambiguous. V gave up 4 bases and J gave up 7 bases, with 10 bases separating them. Germline values: CDR1 SGHDN, CDR2 FVKESK. The CDR3 is 13 amino acids. The CDR3 coding sequence is TGTGCCAGCAGCCGGAATTGCGGTGAAAAACTGTTTTTT. This gives the protein CASSRNCGEKLFF.

The V gene is TRBV30, the J gene TRBJ2-3; unclear D gene. Germline CDR1 is GTSNPN and CDR2 is SVGIG (reference sequence). The V and J ends lost 0 bases and 6 bases respectively, with 10 bases between them. The CDR3 runs 13 residues. CDR3 protein: CAWSVWGSDTQYF. In DNA, the CDR3 is TGTGCCTGGAGTGTATGGGGTTCGGATACGCAGTATTTT.

The chain links TRBV14 to TRBJ2-7; perhaps TRBD2 as D (5 bases). CDR1 and CDR2 from the germline V gene are SGHDN and FVKESK. The V end was cut by 2 bases, the J end by 2 bases, with 13 bases between. This CDR3 comprises 15 residues. The CDR3 DNA sequence: TGTGCCAGCAGCCAATCCGGGGATTGGACCTACGAGCAGTACTTC. Translating gives CASSQSGDWTYEQYF.

There are many counts of this clonotype. CDR3: CSARWRASGGLYEQYF. CDR3 in DNA: TGCAGTGCTAGGTGGCGGGCCAGCGGGGGGTTATACGAGCAGTACTTC. The chain carries TRBV20-1 and TRBJ2-7, with TRBD2 matching over 9 bases. CDR1 and CDR2 (germline): DFQATT, SNEGSKA (reference sequence). This CDR3 contains 16 residues. The junction had 13 bases not matched to a gene; V was cut back by 3 bases and J by 4 bases.

This clonotype was counted between two and nine times. This chain uses TRBV4-1 with TRBJ1-2, with 10 positions matching TRBD1. CDR1 and CDR2 (germline): MGHRA, YSYEKL. Unmatched junction bases numbered 8, after V lost 3 bases and J lost 7 bases. CDR3 size: 15 residues. CDR3 in amino acids: CASSQGDRGRFGYTF. DNA of the CDR3: TGCGCCAGCAGCCAGGGGGACAGGGGTCGCTTTGGCTACACCTTC.